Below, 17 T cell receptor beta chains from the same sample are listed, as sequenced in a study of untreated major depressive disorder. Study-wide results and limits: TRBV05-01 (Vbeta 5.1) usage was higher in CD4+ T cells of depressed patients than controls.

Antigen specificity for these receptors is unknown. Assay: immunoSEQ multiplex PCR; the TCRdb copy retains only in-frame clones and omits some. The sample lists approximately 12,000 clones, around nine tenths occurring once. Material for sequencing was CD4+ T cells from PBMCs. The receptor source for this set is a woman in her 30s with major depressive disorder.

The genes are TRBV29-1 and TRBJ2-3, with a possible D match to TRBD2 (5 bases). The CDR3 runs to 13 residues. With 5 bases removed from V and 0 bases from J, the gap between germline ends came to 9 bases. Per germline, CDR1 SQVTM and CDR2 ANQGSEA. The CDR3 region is CSVPQRSTDTQYF. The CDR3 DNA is TGCAGCGTTCCCCAGCGGAGCACAGATACGCAGTATTTT.

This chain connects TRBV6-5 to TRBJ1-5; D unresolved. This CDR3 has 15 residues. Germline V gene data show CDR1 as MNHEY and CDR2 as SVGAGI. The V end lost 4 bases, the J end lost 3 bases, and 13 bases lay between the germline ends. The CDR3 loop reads CASSFRAGYNQPQHF. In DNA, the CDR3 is TGTGCCAGCAGTTTCCGGGCAGGCTACAATCAGCCCCAGCATTTT.

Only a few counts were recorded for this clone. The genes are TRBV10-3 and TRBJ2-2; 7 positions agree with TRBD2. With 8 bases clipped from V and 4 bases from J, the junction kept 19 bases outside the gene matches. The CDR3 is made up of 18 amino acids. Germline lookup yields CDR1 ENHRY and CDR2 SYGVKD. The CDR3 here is CAIALLPSSGGSTGELFF. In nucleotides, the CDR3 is TGTGCCATCGCTCTACTCCCCTCCTCCGGCGGGAGCACCGGGGAGCTGTTTTTT.

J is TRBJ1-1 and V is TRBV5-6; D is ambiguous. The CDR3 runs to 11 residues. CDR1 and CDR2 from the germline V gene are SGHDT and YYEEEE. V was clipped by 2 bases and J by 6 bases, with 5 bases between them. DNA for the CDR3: TGTGCCAGCAGCTTTGGGCCTGAAGCTTTCTTT. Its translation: CASSFGPEAFF.

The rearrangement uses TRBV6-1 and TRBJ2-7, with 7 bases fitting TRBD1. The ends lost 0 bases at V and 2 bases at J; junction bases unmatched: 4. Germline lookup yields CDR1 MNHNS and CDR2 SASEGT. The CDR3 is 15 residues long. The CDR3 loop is CASSEAGTVAYEQYF. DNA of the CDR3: TGTGCCAGCAGTGAAGCGGGGACAGTTGCCTACGAGCAGTACTTC.

In DNA form, the CDR3 reads TGTGCCAGCAGTTTGGAGTTCAGCTCCTACAATGAGCAGTTCTTC. Translated, it gives CASSLEFSSYNEQFF. This chain connects TRBV27 to TRBJ2-1; no clear D. The V gene's germline CDR1 is MNHEY and CDR2 SMNVEV (reference sequence). V was pared by 3 bases and J by 0 bases, with 9 bases between. The CDR3 covers 15 residues.

This chain's CDR3 is CASSYSRGSYEQYF. The CDR3 bases are TGTGCCAGCAGTTACTCGAGGGGCTCCTACGAGCAGTACTTC. V gene TRBV6-6 combines with J gene TRBJ2-7, with D possibly being TRBD1 or TRBD2 (5 bases each). V was trimmed by 0 bases and J by 0 bases, leaving 6 bases between them. Germline CDR1 reads MNHNY; CDR2 reads SVGAGI (reference sequence). This CDR3 has 14 amino acids.

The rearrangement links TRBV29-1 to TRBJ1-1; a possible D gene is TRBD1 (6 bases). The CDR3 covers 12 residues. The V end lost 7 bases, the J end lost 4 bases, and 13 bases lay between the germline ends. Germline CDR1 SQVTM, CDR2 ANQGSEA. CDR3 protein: CSGHEQGTEAFF. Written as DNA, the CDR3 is TGCAGCGGCCACGAACAGGGCACTGAAGCTTTCTTT.

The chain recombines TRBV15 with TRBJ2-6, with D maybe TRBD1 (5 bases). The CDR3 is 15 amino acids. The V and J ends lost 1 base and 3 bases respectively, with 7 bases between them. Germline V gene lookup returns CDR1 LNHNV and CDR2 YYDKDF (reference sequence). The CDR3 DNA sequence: TGTGCCACCAGCAGAGCAGGGTATGGGGCCAACGTCCTGACTTTC. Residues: CATSRAGYGANVLTF.

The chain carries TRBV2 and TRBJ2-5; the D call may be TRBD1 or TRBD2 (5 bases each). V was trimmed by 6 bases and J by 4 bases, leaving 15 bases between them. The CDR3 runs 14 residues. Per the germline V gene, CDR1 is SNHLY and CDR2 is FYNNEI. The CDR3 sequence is CASSLGRTLETQYF. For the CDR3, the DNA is TGTGCCAGCAGCTTGGGACGTACCTTAGAGACCCAGTACTTC.

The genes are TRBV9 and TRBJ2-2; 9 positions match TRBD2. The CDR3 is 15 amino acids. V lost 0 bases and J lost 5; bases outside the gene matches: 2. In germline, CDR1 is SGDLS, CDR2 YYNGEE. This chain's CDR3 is CASSVEREVTGELFF. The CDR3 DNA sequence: TGTGCCAGCAGCGTAGAGCGGGAGGTAACCGGGGAGCTGTTTTTT.

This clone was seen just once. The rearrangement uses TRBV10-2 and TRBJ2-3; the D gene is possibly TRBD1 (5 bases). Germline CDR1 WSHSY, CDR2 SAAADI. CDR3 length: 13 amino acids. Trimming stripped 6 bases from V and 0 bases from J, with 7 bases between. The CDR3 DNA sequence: TGCGCCAGCAGAACAGGAAGCACAGATACGCAGTATTTT. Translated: CASRTGSTDTQYF.

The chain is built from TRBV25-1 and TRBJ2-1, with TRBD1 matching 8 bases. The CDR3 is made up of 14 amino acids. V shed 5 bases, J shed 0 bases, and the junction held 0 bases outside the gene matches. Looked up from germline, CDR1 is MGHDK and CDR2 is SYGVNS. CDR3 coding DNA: TGTGCCAGCAGTACAGGGGGCTCCTACAATGAGCAGTTCTTC. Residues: CASSTGGSYNEQFF.

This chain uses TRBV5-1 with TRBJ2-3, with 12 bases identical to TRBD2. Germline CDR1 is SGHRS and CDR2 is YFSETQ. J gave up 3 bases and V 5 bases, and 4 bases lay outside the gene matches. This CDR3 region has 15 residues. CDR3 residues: CASSYLAGGTDTQYF. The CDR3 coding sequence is TGCGCCAGCAGTTATCTAGCGGGAGGGACAGATACGCAGTATTTT. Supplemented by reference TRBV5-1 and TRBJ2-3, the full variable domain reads KAGVTQTPRYLIKTRGQQVTLSCSPISGHRSVSWYQQTPGQGLQFLFEYFSETQRNKGNFPGRFSGRQFSNSRSEMNVSTLELGDSALYLCASSYLAGGTDTQYFGPGTRLTVL.

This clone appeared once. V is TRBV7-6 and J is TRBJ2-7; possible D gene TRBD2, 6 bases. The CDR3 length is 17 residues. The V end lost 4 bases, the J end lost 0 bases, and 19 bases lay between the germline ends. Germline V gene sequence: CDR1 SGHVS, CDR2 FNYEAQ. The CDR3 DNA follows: TGTGCCAGCAGCTCCCCGGAGGGTACTAGCTACTCCTACGAGCAGTACTTC. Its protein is CASSSPEGTSYSYEQYF.

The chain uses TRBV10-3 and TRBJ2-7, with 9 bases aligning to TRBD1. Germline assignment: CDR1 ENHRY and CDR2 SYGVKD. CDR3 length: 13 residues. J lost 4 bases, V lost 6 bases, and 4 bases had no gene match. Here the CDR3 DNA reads TGTGCCATCAGACCCGGGACAGGGTACGAGCAGTACTTC. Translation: CAIRPGTGYEQYF.

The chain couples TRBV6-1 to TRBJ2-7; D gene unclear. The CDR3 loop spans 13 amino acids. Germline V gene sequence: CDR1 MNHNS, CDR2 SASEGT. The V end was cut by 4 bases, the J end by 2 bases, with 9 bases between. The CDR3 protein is CASSVRVTYEQYF. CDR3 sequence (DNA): TGTGCCAGCAGTGTCCGGGTTACCTACGAGCAGTACTTC.